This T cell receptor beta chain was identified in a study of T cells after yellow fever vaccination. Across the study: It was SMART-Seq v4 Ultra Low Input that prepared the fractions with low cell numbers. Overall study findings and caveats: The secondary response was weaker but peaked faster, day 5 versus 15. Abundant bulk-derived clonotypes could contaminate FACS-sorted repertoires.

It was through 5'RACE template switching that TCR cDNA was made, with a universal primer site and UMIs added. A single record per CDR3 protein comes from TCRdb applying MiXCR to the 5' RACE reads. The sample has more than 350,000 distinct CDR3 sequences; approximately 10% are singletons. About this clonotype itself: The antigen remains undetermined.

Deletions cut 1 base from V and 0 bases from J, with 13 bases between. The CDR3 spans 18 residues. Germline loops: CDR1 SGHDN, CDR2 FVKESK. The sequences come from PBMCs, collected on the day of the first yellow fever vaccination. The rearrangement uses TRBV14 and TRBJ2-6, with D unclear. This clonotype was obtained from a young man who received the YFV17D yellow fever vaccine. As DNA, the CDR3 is TGTGCCAGCAGCCAAGGTTTCCCGGTGACCTCTGGGGCCAACGTCCTGACTTTC. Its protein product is CASSQGFPVTSGANVLTF.